This T cell receptor (beta chain) was identified during a study of response to subunit inactivated influenza vaccine. The study's findings and limits: Only a handful of new T cells, the authors suggested, are recruited with each seasonal influenza vaccination.

TCRdb ran MiXCR on the RT-PCR reads and lists one entry per CDR3 protein. The sample has under 200,000 distinct CDR3 sequences, approximately 10% seen once. This clonotype was recorded at least ten times. The antigen remains undetermined. CDR1 SGHVS and CDR2 FQNEAQ come from the germline V gene. Deletions cut 5 bases from V and 0 bases from J, with 8 bases between. The CDR3 length is 14 residues. This specimen was non-naive T cells sorted from PBMCs, taken about 40 days after vaccination. The chain couples TRBV7-8 to TRBJ1-5, with D hard to call. The TCR comes from a man aged 50 to 60 who received an inactivated influenza vaccine. Written as DNA, the CDR3 is TGTGCCAGCAGCCCTATGGTTAGCAATCAGCCCCAGCATTTT. This encodes CASSPMVSNQPQHF.